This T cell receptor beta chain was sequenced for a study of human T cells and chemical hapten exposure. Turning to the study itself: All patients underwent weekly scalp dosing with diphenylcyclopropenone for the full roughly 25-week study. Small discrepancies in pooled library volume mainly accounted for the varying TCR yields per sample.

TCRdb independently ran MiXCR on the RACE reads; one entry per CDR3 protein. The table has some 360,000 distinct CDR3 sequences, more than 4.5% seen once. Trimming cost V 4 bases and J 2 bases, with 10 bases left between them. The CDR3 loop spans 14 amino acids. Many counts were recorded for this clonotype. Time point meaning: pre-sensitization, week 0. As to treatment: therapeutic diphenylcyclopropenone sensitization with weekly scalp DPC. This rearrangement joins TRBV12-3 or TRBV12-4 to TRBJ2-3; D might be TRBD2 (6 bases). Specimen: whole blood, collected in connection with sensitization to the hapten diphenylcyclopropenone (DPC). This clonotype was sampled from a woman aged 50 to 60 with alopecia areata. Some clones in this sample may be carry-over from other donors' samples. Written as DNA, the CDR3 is TGTGCCAGCAGTTGGGGAGGACCCACAGATACGCAGTATTTT. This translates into CASSWGGPTDTQYF.